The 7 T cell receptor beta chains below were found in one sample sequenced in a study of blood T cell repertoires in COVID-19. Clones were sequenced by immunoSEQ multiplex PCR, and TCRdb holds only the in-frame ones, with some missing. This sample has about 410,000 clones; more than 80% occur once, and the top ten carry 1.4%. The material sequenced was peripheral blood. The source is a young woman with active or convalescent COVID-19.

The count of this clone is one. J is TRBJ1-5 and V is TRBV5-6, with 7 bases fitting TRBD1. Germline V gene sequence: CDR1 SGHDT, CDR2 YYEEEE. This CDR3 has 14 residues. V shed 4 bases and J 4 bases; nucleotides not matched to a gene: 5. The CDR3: CASSPGTVNQPQHF. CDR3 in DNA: TGTGCCAGCAGCCCAGGGACAGTAAATCAGCCCCAGCATTTT.

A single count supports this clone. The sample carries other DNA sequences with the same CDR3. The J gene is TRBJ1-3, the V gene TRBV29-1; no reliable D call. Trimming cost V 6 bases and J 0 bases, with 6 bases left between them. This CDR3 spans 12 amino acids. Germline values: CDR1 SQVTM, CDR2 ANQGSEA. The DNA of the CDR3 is TGCAGCGTCCGGGACTCTGGAAACACCATATATTTT. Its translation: CSVRDSGNTIYF.

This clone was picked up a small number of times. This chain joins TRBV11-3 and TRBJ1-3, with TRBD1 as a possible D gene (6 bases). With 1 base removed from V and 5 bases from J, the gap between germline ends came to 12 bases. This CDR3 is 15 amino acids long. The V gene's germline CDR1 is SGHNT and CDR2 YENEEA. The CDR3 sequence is CASSLVQGRRNTIYF. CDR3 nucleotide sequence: TGTGCCAGCAGCTTAGTGCAGGGGAGAAGAAACACCATATATTTT.

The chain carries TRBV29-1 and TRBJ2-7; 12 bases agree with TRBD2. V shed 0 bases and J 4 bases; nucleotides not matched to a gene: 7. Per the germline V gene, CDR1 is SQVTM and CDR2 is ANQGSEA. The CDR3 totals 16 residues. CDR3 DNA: TGCAGCGTTGAAGATCATACTAGCGGGAGGTATTACGAGCAGTACTTC. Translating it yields CSVEDHTSGRYYEQYF.

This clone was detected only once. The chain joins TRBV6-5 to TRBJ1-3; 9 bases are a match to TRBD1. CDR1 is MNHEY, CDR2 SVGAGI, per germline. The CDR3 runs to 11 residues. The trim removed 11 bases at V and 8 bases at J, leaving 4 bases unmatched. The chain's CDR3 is CASGQGHTIYF. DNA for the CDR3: TGTGCCTCGGGACAGGGACACACCATATATTTT.

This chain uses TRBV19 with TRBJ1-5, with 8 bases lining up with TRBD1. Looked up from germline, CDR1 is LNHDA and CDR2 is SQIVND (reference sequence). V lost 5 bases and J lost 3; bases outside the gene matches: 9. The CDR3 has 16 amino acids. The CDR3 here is CASSPKGQGNNQPQHF. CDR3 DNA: TGTGCCAGTAGTCCCAAAGGACAGGGTAACAATCAGCCCCAGCATTTT. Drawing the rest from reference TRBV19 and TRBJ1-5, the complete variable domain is DGGITQSPKYLFRKEGQNVTLSCEQNLNHDAMYWYRQDPGQGLRLIYYSQIVNDFQKGDIAEGYSVSREKKESFPLTVTSAQKNPTAFYLCASSPKGQGNNQPQHFGDGTRLSIL.

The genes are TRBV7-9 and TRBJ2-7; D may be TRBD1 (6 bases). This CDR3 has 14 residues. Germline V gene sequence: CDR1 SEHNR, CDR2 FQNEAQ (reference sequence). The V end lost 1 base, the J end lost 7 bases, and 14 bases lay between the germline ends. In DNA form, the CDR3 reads TGTGCCAGCAGCTTAGAAGGACAGACATCTGAGCAGTACTTC. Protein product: CASSLEGQTSEQYF. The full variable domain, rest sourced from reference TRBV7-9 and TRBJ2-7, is DTGVSQNPRHKITKRGQNVTFRCDPISEHNRLYWYRQTLGQGPEFLTYFQNEAQLEKSRLLSDRFSAERPKGSFSTLEIQRTEQGDSAMYLCASSLEGQTSEQYFGPGTRLTVT.